This entry features one T cell receptor beta chain sequence. Its antigen is currently unknown. This entry belongs to a study of naive and memory T cell subsets. Study-wide results and caveats: Clonotypes here are unpaired alpha or beta chain sequences. Possibly reflecting memory cells re-expressing CD45RA, a few larger clonotypes occurred in naive repertoires, especially CD8. Over 90% of naive TCR sequences appeared only once, unlike memory subsets.

The germline V gene has CDR1 SGHRS and CDR2 YFSETQ. This CDR3 is built from 16 residues. Trimming at V came to 3 bases and at J to 6 bases, leaving 11 bases not matched to a gene. Cells stained for CD3, CD4, CD8, CD45RA, CD27 and viability were sorted into four CD45RA/CD27 subsets. Two oligonucleotides, mixed equimolar, formed the beta constant-region primer covering TRBC1 and TRBC2. Four rounds of PCR amplified the ligated cDNA using nested alpha and beta constant-region primers plus SP2. TCRdb reprocessed the UMI-ligation and nested PCR reads via MiXCR and lists one record per CDR3 protein. The data hold about 150,000 distinct CDR3 sequences, with roughly 20% observed a single time.

The rearrangement uses TRBV5-1 and TRBJ2-1; 8 bases line up with TRBD2. Source material: naive CD4+ T cells from blood. The clonotype originates from a human donor in good health. CDR3 sequence: CASSSGHGTSINEQFF. CDR3 nucleotide sequence: TGCGCCAGCAGCTCCGGGCACGGGACTAGTATCAATGAGCAGTTCTTC.